These T cell receptor beta chains were read from a single sample in a study of T cell repertoires in ileal Crohn's disease. Clones were read by immunoSEQ multiplex PCR, and TCRdb kept only the in-frame ones, dropping some. The table lists fewer than 7,500 clones, 60% to 80% of them singletons. Sequenced sample: ileal tissue. These receptors were collected from an adult with Crohn's disease. Each CDR3 is given with its conserved first and last residue. The order of the fields is V gene, clone size, D gene, J gene, CDR3 protein, CDR3 DNA. D genes are given only for firm matches. Only part of the rows carry a size: once, few, many, or a class if the clone is expanded.

TRBV7-9	.	TRBD1	TRBJ1-2	CASSLPGQGAANYGYTF	TGTGCCAGCAGCTTACCGGGACAGGGGGCAGCTAACTATGGCTACACCTTC
TRBV6-1	.	.	TRBJ1-4	CASSEVFGGREKLFF	TGTGCCAGCAGTGAAGTATTCGGGGGTCGAGAAAAACTGTTTTTT
TRBV5-1	.	.	TRBJ1-1	CASSTTGNLNTEAFF	TGCGCCAGCAGCACGACGGGGAATCTGAACACTGAAGCTTTCTTT
TRBV27	.	.	TRBJ2-7	CASSLNTNPYEQYF	TGTGCCAGCAGTTTAAATACTAACCCCTACGAGCAGTACTTC
TRBV5-1	.	TRBD2	TRBJ2-7	CASSPTSGSYEQYF	TGCGCCAGCAGTCCAACTAGCGGCTCCTACGAGCAGTACTTC
TRBV5-6	.	TRBD1	TRBJ2-7	CASSSRPGTGYSSYEQYF	TGTGCCAGCAGCTCCCGCCCCGGGACAGGGTATTCTTCCTACGAGCAGTACTTC
TRBV6-5	.	TRBD2	TRBJ2-1	CASSQRRLAAYEQFF	TGTGCCAGCAGCCAACGTCGGCTAGCGGCCTATGAGCAGTTCTTC
TRBV18	.	.	TRBJ2-5	CASSPHPGRETQYF	TGTGCCAGCTCACCTCACCCAGGGAGGGAGACCCAGTACTTC
TRBV18	.	.	TRBJ2-2	CASSLGWTGELFF	TGTGCCAGCTCACTTGGCTGGACCGGGGAGCTGTTTTTT
TRBV7-9	.	.	TRBJ1-2	CASSLSTVNYGYTF	TGTGCCAGCAGCTTATCCACGGTAAACTATGGCTACACCTTC
TRBV7-2	.	TRBD1	TRBJ2-5	CASRSDRGWQETQYF	TGTGCCAGCAGGTCGGACAGGGGCTGGCAAGAGACCCAGTACTTC
TRBV5-1	.	TRBD2	TRBJ2-6	CASSLVGGTGANVLTF	TGCGCCAGCAGCTTGGTGGGGGGGACTGGGGCCAACGTCCTGACTTTC
TRBV5-1	.	.	TRBJ1-2	CASSLELNYGYTF	TGCGCCAGCAGCTTGGAACTAAACTATGGCTACACCTTC
TRBV5-6	.	TRBD2	TRBJ2-1	CASSDTSGRWEQFF	TGTGCCAGCAGCGACACTAGCGGGAGATGGGAGCAGTTCTTC
TRBV19	few	TRBD1	TRBJ1-1	CASNYQGAPTRAFF	TGTGCCAGTAATTACCAGGGGGCCCCTACGAGAGCTTTCTTT
TRBV27	.	.	TRBJ2-1	CASSLKRHSYNEQFF	TGTGCCAGCAGTTTAAAGCGGCACTCCTACAATGAGCAGTTCTTC
TRBV5-4	.	TRBD2	TRBJ2-3	CASGGRADTQYF	TGTGCCAGCGGCGGGAGGGCAGATACGCAGTATTTT
TRBV4-3	.	TRBD1	TRBJ1-6	CASSQVTGGHSPLHF	TGCGCCAGCAGCCAAGTGACAGGGGGGCATTCACCCCTCCACTTT
TRBV30	.	TRBD1	TRBJ1-2	CAWIGVAGGHGYTF	TGTGCCTGGATTGGAGTGGCAGGGGGCCATGGCTACACCTTC
TRBV5-3	.	TRBD1	TRBJ1-2	CARRVDRGHDDYTF	TGTGCCAGAAGGGTCGACAGGGGGCATGATGACTACACCTTC
TRBV27	.	.	TRBJ2-1	CASSGPGVSEQFF	TGTGCCAGCAGTGGCCCAGGGGTGAGTGAGCAGTTCTTC
TRBV6-5	few	TRBD1	TRBJ1-2	CASSYSGTGRAYGYTF	TGTGCCAGCAGTTACTCGGGGACAGGGCGTGCCTATGGCTACACCTTC
TRBV5-6	once	.	TRBJ2-1	CASSKHGGGYYNEQFF	TGTGCCAGCAGCAAACATGGGGGGGGCTACTACAATGAGCAGTTCTTC
TRBV18	.	.	TRBJ1-1	CASSPGRANTEAFF	TGTGCCAGCTCACCGGGGAGGGCGAACACTGAAGCTTTCTTT
TRBV27	.	TRBD2	TRBJ2-1	CASSPGLAGGRSSYNEQFF	TGTGCCAGCAGTCCGGGACTAGCGGGGGGCCGCAGCTCCTACAATGAGCAGTTCTTC
TRBV11-2	few	.	TRBJ1-2	CASSLDTYGYTF	TGTGCCAGCAGCTTAGACACTTATGGCTACACCTTC
TRBV27	.	.	TRBJ1-5	CARGGQENQPQHF	TGTGCCAGGGGGGGGCAGGAGAATCAGCCCCAGCATTTT
TRBV6-5	.	TRBD1	TRBJ2-6	CASRTGGSGANVLTF	TGTGCCAGCCGGACAGGGGGCTCTGGGGCCAACGTCCTGACTTTC
TRBV4-3	.	.	TRBJ1-1	CASSQVAGNRNTEAFF	TGCGCCAGCAGCCAAGTGGCAGGGAATCGGAACACTGAAGCTTTCTTT
TRBV19	.	.	TRBJ1-5	CASTDRNQPQHF	TGTGCCAGTACCGACAGAAATCAGCCCCAGCATTTT
TRBV7-9	.	.	TRBJ1-2	CASSLQGLDIYGYTF	TGTGCCAGCAGCTTACAGGGCCTAGATATCTATGGCTACACCTTC
TRBV15	.	.	TRBJ2-3	CATSPTGYRTDTQYF	TGTGCCACCAGCCCGACAGGATACCGCACAGATACGCAGTATTTT
TRBV19	.	TRBD1	TRBJ1-2	CASSILDNPGQGPENGYTF	TGTGCCAGTAGTATTCTCGACAATCCGGGACAGGGACCCGAGAATGGCTACACCTTC
TRBV27	once	.	TRBJ2-2	CASSLSWLVNTGELFF	TGTGCCAGCAGTTTATCGTGGCTAGTGAACACCGGGGAGCTGTTTTTT
TRBV19	.	.	TRBJ1-3	CASSMAGLRNTIYF	TGTGCCAGTAGTATGGCGGGGCTCAGGAACACCATATATTTT
TRBV30	.	TRBD1	TRBJ1-5	CAWSRTGTGAHQPQHF	TGTGCCTGGTCAAGAACCGGGACAGGGGCGCATCAGCCCCAGCATTTT
TRBV6-1	.	TRBD1	TRBJ2-6	CASSGYRGGANVLTF	TGTGCCAGCAGTGGCTACAGGGGTGGGGCCAACGTCCTGACTTTC
TRBV25-1	.	.	TRBJ1-1	CASRELMNTEAFF	TGTGCCAGCCGGGAATTAATGAACACTGAAGCTTTCTTT
TRBV9	.	TRBD1	TRBJ1-2	CASTASGTGYGYTF	TGTGCCAGCACCGCTTCCGGGACAGGGTATGGCTACACCTTC
TRBV7-2	.	.	TRBJ1-2	CASSSRTPHYGYTF	TGTGCCAGCAGCTCCCGGACACCCCACTATGGCTACACCTTC
TRBV4-1	.	TRBD1	TRBJ1-2	CASSHDGTALYGYTF	TGCGCCAGCAGCCATGATGGGACAGCATTATATGGCTACACCTTC
TRBV6-4	few	.	TRBJ2-2	CASSLTRNTGELFF	TGTGCCAGCAGTCTAACCCGGAACACCGGGGAGCTGTTTTTT
TRBV2	.	.	TRBJ1-2	CASRSGGEGTYGYTF	TGTGCCAGCAGGAGTGGGGGGGAGGGAACCTATGGCTACACCTTC
TRBV9	few	.	TRBJ1-3	CASSPITGGNTIYF	TGTGCCAGCAGCCCCATCACAGGGGGAAACACCATATATTTT
TRBV29-1	.	TRBD1	TRBJ2-2	CSVGQGVTGELFF	TGCAGCGTCGGACAGGGAGTCACCGGGGAGCTGTTTTTT
TRBV6-5	.	.	TRBJ2-7	CASSRDSSREQYF	TGTGCCAGCAGTCGCGACTCCTCAAGAGAGCAGTACTTC
TRBV5-1	.	.	TRBJ2-5	CASSPDSRGTQYF	TGCGCCAGCAGCCCGGACTCCAGGGGGACCCAGTACTTC
TRBV7-2	.	.	TRBJ1-2	CASSGMGGTGGYGYTF	TGTGCCAGCAGCGGCATGGGGGGAACCGGGGGCTATGGCTACACCTTC
TRBV7-2	.	TRBD2	TRBJ2-1	CASSFTSGRMDEQFF	TGTGCCAGCAGCTTCACTAGCGGGAGGATGGATGAGCAGTTCTTC
TRBV5-1	.	TRBD1	TRBJ2-3	CASSSGTGVRDTQYF	TGCGCCAGCAGCTCCGGGACAGGGGTGCGGGATACGCAGTATTTT
TRBV30	.	.	TRBJ1-5	CAWSADSNQPQHF	TGTGCCTGGAGTGCAGATAGCAATCAGCCCCAGCATTTT
TRBV13	.	.	TRBJ2-5	CASSLGNSPQETQYF	TGTGCCAGCAGCTTAGGTAATAGCCCGCAAGAGACCCAGTACTTC
TRBV28	.	TRBD2	TRBJ2-7	CASSTLADRTPYEQYF	TGTGCCAGCAGTACACTAGCGGACCGGACCCCCTACGAGCAGTACTTC